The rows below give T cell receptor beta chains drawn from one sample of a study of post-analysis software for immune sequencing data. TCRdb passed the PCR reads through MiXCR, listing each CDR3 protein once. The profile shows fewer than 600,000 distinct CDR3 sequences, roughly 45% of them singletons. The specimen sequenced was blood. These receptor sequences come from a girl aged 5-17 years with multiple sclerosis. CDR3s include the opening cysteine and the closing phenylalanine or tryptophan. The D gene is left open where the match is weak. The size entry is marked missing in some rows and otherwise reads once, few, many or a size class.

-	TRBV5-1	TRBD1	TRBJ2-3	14	TGCGCCAGCAGCTCCGGGACAGTCGGAGATACGCAGTATTTT	CASSSGTVGDTQYF
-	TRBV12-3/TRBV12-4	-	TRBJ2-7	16	TGTGCCAGCAGTTTAGTCGGGGGACCCAGCTCCTACGAGCAGTACTTC	CASSLVGGPSSYEQYF
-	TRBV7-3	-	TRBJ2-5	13	TGTGCCAGCAGCTCCACGTTCCCTGAGACCCAGTACTTC	CASSSTFPETQYF
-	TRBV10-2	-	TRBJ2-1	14	TGCGCCAGCAGCCGGGACATTGCCTACAATGAGCAGTTCTTC	CASSRDIAYNEQFF
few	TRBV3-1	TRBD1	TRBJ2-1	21	TGTGCCAGCAGCCAAGCGGGTTTGCCCCTAGGCCCTCAGGACAGGGTGGATGAGCAGTTCTTC	CASSQAGLPLGPQDRVDEQFF
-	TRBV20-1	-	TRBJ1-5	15	TGCAGTGCTGGAGATATCCAAGGCAGCAATCAGCCCCAGCATTTT	CSAGDIQGSNQPQHF
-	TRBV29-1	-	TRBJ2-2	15	TGCAGCGTTGGAGACCTTCGGGCGAACACCGGGGAGCTGTTTTTT	CSVGDLRANTGELFF
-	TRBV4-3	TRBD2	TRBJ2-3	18	TGCGCCAGCAGCTCTTCCGGGACTAGCGGGAGGCCCACAGATACGCAGTATTTT	CASSSSGTSGRPTDTQYF
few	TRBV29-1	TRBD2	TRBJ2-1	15	TGCAGCGTCCGTAGACTAGCGGCTAGCTACAATGAGCAGTTCTTC	CSVRRLAASYNEQFF
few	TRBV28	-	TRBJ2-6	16	TGTGCCAGCAGTTTATCCCCCGGCTCTGGGGCCAACGTCCTGACTTTC	CASSLSPGSGANVLTF
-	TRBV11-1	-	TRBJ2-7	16	TGTGCCAGCAGCTTGGCTGGACAGACACTAGCGTACGAGCAGTACTTC	CASSLAGQTLAYEQYF
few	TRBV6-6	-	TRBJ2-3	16	TGTGCCACCCGAGCAGGGCAGCGCGCTAGCACAGATACGCAGTATTTT	CATRAGQRASTDTQYF
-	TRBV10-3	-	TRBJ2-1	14	TGTGCCATCAGTGAAAGCTACTCCTACAATGAGCAGTTCTTC	CAISESYSYNEQFF
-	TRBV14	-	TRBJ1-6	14	TGTGCCAGCAGCCAAGAAGCAAAGGGTTCACCCCTCCACTTT	CASSQEAKGSPLHF
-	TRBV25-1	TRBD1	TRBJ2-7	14	TGTGCCAGCAGGGGAGAGGGGGCGTACGACGAGCAGTACTTC	CASRGEGAYDEQYF
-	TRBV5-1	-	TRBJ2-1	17	TGCGCCAGCAGCTACCAGGCAGCGGAGACCACCTACAATGAGCAGTTCTTC	CASSYQAAETTYNEQFF
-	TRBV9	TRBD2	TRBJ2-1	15	TGTGCCAGCAGCGTAGAAGCGGGAGTGAGGAATGAGCAGTTCTTC	CASSVEAGVRNEQFF
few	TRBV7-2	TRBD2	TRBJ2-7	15	TGTGCCAGCAGCTTATGGTCGGGGGGGCGCTACGAGCAGTACTTC	CASSLWSGGRYEQYF
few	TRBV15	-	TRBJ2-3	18	TGTGCCACCAGCATTCCGACTAGGCCTTCCCCCTTCACAGATACGCAGTATTTT	CATSIPTRPSPFTDTQYF
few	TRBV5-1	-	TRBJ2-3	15	TGCGCCAGCAGGTCGCTACAGGAGTACGCAGATACGCAGTATTTT	CASRSLQEYADTQYF
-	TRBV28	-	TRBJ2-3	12	TGTGCCAGCAGTTCGGTAGGAGATACGCAGTATTTT	CASSSVGDTQYF
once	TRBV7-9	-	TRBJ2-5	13	TGTGCCAGCAGCCCGCTGGGTCTAGAGACCCAGTACTTC	CASSPLGLETQYF
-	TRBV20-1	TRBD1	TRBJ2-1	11	TGCAGTGCGGCAACAGGGGGCGAGCAGTTCTTC	CSAATGGEQFF
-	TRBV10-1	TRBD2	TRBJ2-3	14	TGCGCCAGCACTGGGACTAGCGGGAAAGATACGCAGTATTTT	CASTGTSGKDTQYF
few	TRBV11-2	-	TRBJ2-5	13	TGTGCCAGCAGCTTAGAGGTACCGGAGACCCAGTACTTC	CASSLEVPETQYF
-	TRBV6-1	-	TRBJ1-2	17	TGTGCCAGCAGTGAGCCCCGACAGGACTGGGCTTACTATGGTTACACCTTC	CASSEPRQDWAYYGYTF
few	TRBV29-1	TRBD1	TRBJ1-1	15	TGCAGCGTTGAGGGTCGGACAGGGGGGAAGATTGAAGCTTTCTTT	CSVEGRTGGKIEAFF
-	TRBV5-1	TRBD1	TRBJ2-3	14	TGCGCCAGCAGCCAGGACAGGGTAACAGATACGCAGTATTTT	CASSQDRVTDTQYF
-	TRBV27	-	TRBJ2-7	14	TGTGCCAGCAGTTGGAGGGACACAACCTACGAGCAGTACTTC	CASSWRDTTYEQYF
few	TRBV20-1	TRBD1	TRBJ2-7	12	TGCAGTGCTTGGGACAGCACCTACGAGCAGTACTTC	CSAWDSTYEQYF
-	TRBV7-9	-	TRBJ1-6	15	TGTGCCAGCAGCCTCCAGGGTTCGGGCTCTTCACCCCTCCACTTT	CASSLQGSGSSPLHF
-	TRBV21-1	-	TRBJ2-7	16	TGTGCCAGCAGCGCCCCTAGCGGGGCCCATTTCTACGAGCAGTACTTC	CASSAPSGAHFYEQYF
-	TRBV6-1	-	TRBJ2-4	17	TGTGCCAGCAACAAAAGGGCAGACCCACTAGCCAAAAACATTCAGTACTTC	CASNKRADPLAKNIQYF
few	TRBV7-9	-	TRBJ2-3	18	TGTGCCACCCCGACATATACCACGTGGGAGGTCTCGGAGGATACGCAGTATTTT	CATPTYTTWEVSEDTQYF
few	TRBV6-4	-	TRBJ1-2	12	TGTGCCAGCAGTGAACAGGGAAATGGCTACACCTTC	CASSEQGNGYTF
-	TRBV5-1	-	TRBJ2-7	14	TGCGCCAGCAGCGTCGGACAAGACTCCTACGAGCAGTACTTC	CASSVGQDSYEQYF
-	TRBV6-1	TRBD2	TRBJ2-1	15	TGTGCCAGCTTGGGGGGACTAGCGGGAGTAGGTGAGCAGTTCTTC	CASLGGLAGVGEQFF
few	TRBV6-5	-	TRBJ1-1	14	TGTGCCAGCAGTTACTCGAACGGGGGTCCTGAAGCTTTCTTT	CASSYSNGGPEAFF
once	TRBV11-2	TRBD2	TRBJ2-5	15	TGTGCCAGCAGAATGACTAGCGGGGTTTGGGAGACCCAGTACTTC	CASRMTSGVWETQYF
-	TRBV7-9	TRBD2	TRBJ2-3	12	TGTGCCAGCAGCTTATCTAGCGGAGACGAGTATTTT	CASSLSSGDEYF
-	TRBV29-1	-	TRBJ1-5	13	TGCAGCGTTTCGGCAGCCTTCAATCAGCCCCAGCATTTT	CSVSAAFNQPQHF
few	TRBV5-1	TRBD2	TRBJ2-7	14	TGCGCCAGCAGCGGGACTAGCGGGATGCGCGAGCAGTACTTC	CASSGTSGMREQYF
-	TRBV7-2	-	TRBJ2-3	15	TGTGCCAGCGGATCGTGGGGATCTAGCACAGATACGCAGTATTTT	CASGSWGSSTDTQYF